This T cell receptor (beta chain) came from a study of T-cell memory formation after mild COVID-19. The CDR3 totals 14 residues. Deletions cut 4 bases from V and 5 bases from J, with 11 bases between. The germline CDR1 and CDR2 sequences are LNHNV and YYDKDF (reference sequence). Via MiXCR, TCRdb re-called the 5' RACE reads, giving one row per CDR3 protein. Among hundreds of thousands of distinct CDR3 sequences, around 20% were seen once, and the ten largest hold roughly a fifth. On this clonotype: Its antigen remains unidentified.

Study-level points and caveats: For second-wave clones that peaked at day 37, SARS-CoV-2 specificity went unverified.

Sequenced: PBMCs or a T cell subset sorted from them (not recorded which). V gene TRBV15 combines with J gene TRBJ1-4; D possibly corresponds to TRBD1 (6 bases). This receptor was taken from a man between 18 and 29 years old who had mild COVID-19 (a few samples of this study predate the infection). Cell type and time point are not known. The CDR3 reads CATSTAGGNEKLFF. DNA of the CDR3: TGTGCCACCAGCACCGCGGGGGGCAATGAAAAACTGTTTTTT.